Below, 19 T cell receptor beta chains from the same sample are listed, as sequenced in a study of control samples from healthy donors and cancer patients. The data were produced by immunoSEQ multiplex PCR, yet TCRdb's version contains in-frame clones alone and is incomplete. This table holds approximately 190,000 clones. Sequencing used blood. The receptors derive from a woman aged 25 to 39 in good health.

Points on this clone: Other DNA sequences in the same sample also yield this CDR3. The rearrangement joins TRBV29-1 to TRBJ2-3; 9 nucleotides line up with TRBD1. From germline, CDR1 is SQVTM and CDR2 ANQGSEA. The CDR3 runs 14 residues. The J segment lost 2 bases and the V segment lost 6 bases, leaving 6 bases of the junction unmatched. The CDR3 spells CSVEGQGYTDTQYF. As DNA, the CDR3 is TGCAGCGTGGAGGGACAGGGATACACAGATACGCAGTATTTT.

The CDR3 coding sequence is TGTGCCAGCAGTGACTCGTGGGGATATGGCTACACCTTC. Translating it yields CASSDSWGYGYTF. The rearrangement uses TRBV6-4 and TRBJ1-2; D is unresolved. Germline V lookup: CDR1 MRHNA, CDR2 SNTAGT. V lost 0 bases to trimming and J lost 5 bases, with 7 bases between them. The CDR3 covers 13 residues.

CDR3 bases: TGCGCCAGCAGCTTGGACAGTCTGAACACTGAAGCTTTCTTT. Its protein product is CASSLDSLNTEAFF. V is TRBV5-1 and J is TRBJ1-1; D ambiguous. The CDR3 contains 14 residues. With 0 bases removed from V and 0 bases from J, the gap between germline ends came to 6 bases. In germline, CDR1 is SGHRS, CDR2 YFSETQ.

V usage is TRBV19 and J usage is TRBJ1-5; no firm D call. V was shortened by 2 bases and J by 7 bases, with 9 bases between the two germline ends. The CDR3 has 13 amino acids. Germline CDR1 and CDR2: LNHDA and SQIVND (reference sequence). The CDR3 loop is CASSINGVQPQHF. In DNA, the CDR3 is TGTGCCAGTAGTATAAACGGGGTCCAGCCCCAGCATTTT.

V is TRBV19 and J is TRBJ1-5; TRBD1 matches 9 bases. The CDR3 is 12 residues long. Germline values: CDR1 LNHDA, CDR2 SQIVND (reference sequence). Trimming at V came to 7 bases and at J to 11 bases, leaving 6 bases not matched to a gene. CDR3 protein: CASTGDRVTQHF. CDR3 sequence (DNA): TGTGCCAGTACGGGGGACAGGGTTACCCAGCATTTT.

V usage is TRBV13 and J usage is TRBJ2-7; TRBD1 is a possible D gene (6 bases). This CDR3 is built from 13 residues. Germline V gives CDR1 PRHDT, CDR2 FYEKMQ (reference sequence). The ends were cut back, 5 bases at V and 6 bases at J, with 14 bases in the middle. The DNA for the CDR3 is TGTGCCAGCAGCCCCCCCTCAGGGGTCGAGCAGTACTTC. This codes for CASSPPSGVEQYF.

This rearrangement joins TRBV10-1 to TRBJ2-7; 11 bases map to TRBD1. With 4 bases clipped from V and 1 base from J, the junction kept 3 bases outside the gene matches. Germline-derived CDR1 and CDR2 are WNHNN and SYGVQD (reference sequence). The CDR3 is made up of 15 amino acids. CDR3 nucleotide sequence: TGCGCCAGCAGTGCCGGGACAGGGGGATCCTACGAGCAGTACTTC. It specifies CASSAGTGGSYEQYF.

The J gene is TRBJ1-4, the V gene TRBV5-1; 7 nucleotides agree with TRBD1. The junction had 9 bases not matched to a gene; V was cut back by 5 bases and J by 8 bases. Germline CDR1 is SGHRS and CDR2 is YFSETQ. The CDR3 sequence is 14 residues long. The CDR3 is CASRIGQVEEKLFF. The CDR3, as DNA: TGCGCCAGCAGGATCGGACAGGTAGAGGAAAAACTGTTTTTT.

The genes are TRBV7-6 and TRBJ1-6; 9 positions match TRBD1. Trimming at V came to 1 base and at J to 10 bases, leaving 8 bases not matched to a gene. CDR1 is SGHVS and CDR2 is FNYEAQ in the germline V gene. CDR3 length equals 16 residues. CDR3 sequence reads: CASSLEDRGGWSPLHF. In DNA form, the CDR3 reads TGTGCCAGCAGCTTAGAGGACAGGGGAGGTTGGTCACCCCTCCACTTT.

The chain couples TRBV11-2 to TRBJ2-5; TRBD1 matches at 10 bases. J gave up 2 bases and V 1 base, and 10 bases lay outside the gene matches. The CDR3 is 18 residues long. Germline V lookup: CDR1 SGHAT, CDR2 FQNNGV. CDR3 amino acids: CASSLGRGQGGEQETQYF. The CDR3 DNA reads as TGTGCCAGCAGCTTAGGGAGAGGACAGGGGGGAGAACAAGAGACCCAGTACTTC.

Of note for this clone: The same CDR3 arises from other DNA sequences in this sample as well. This chain uses TRBV7-2 with TRBJ1-5; D not certain. The CDR3 consists of 13 residues. V lost 3 bases, J lost 0 bases, and 3 bases lay in between. The germline V gene encodes CDR1 SGHTA and CDR2 FQGNSA. The CDR3 DNA is TGTGCCAGCAGCTTCGGTAGCAATCAGCCCCAGCATTTT. Amino acids: CASSFGSNQPQHF.

The chain couples TRBV4-1 to TRBJ2-1; D not certain. Germline loops: CDR1 MGHRA, CDR2 YSYEKL. V was pared by 2 bases and J by 0 bases, with 14 bases between. This CDR3 comprises 17 residues. As DNA, the CDR3 is TGCGCCAGCAGCCAATCGATAACAGTAAGCTCCTACAATGAGCAGTTCTTC. Protein sequence: CASSQSITVSSYNEQFF.

This chain uses TRBV15 with TRBJ2-3; D may be TRBD1 (6 bases). CDR3 size: 15 residues. CDR1 is LNHNV and CDR2 is YYDKDF in the germline V gene (reference sequence). Trimming pared 3 bases from V and 3 bases from J, leaving 13 bases between. The CDR3 is CATSSSRGVTDTQYF. The CDR3 bases are TGTGCCACCAGCAGCTCCAGGGGAGTGACAGATACGCAGTATTTT.

The rearrangement joins TRBV29-1 to TRBJ1-2; a weak D match, TRBD1 (5 bases). Germline-derived CDR1 and CDR2 are SQVTM and ANQGSEA. The V end was cut by 7 bases, the J end by 3 bases, with 12 bases between. The CDR3 has 12 amino acids. CDR3 region: CSGGDGDYGYTF. In DNA, the CDR3 is TGCAGCGGGGGGGACGGCGACTATGGCTACACCTTC. Full variable domain (remainder filled in from reference TRBV29-1 and TRBJ1-2): SAVISQKPSRDICQRGTSLTIQCQVDSQVTMMFWYRQQPGQSLTLIATANQGSEATYESGFVIDKFPISRPNLTFSTLTVSNMSPEDSSIYLCSGGDGDYGYTFGSGTRLTVV.

The chain carries TRBV21-1 and TRBJ2-2; the table's D call TRBD1 went unverified against the DNA. TRBV21-1 is marked as a pseudogene. CDR3 length: 17 amino acids. CDR3 loop: CASSKAKDRVDAGELFF. Here the CDR3 DNA reads TGTGCCAGCAGCAAAGCGAAGGACAGGGTGGATGCCGGGGAGCTGTTTTTT.

About this clone: This sample also contains other DNA sequences that code for the same CDR3. The chain employs TRBV5-1 and TRBJ1-1; D remains unclear. V was pared by 1 base and J by 0 bases, with 4 bases between. The length of the CDR3 is 13 residues. The germline gives CDR1 SGHRS, CDR2 YFSETQ. CDR3 sequence (DNA): TGCGCCAGCAGCTTGTTAGTGAACACTGAAGCTTTCTTT. Translation gives CASSLLVNTEAFF.

The CDR3 sequence is CASSLGDNRTPGYTF. The CDR3 DNA reads TGTGCCAGTAGTCTCGGCGATAACAGAACACCTGGCTACACCTTC. The V call is TRBV19, the J call TRBJ1-2; no clear D gene. CDR3 length: 15 amino acids. The ends were cut back, 5 bases at V and 7 bases at J, with 20 bases in the middle. Looked up from germline, CDR1 is LNHDA and CDR2 is SQIVND (reference sequence).

The rearrangement links TRBV2 to TRBJ2-1; TRBD1 or TRBD2 may be the D gene (7 bases each). The germline V and J ends were trimmed by 8 bases and 3 bases, with 11 bases remaining between them. This CDR3 region has 13 residues. CDR1 SNHLY and CDR2 FYNNEI come from the germline V gene. The CDR3, as DNA: TGTGCCAGCGGGGGGGACAGCTACAATGAGCAGTTCTTC. It yields the protein CASGGDSYNEQFF.

V gene TRBV11-2 combines with J gene TRBJ2-3, with no clear D. The CDR3 runs to 12 residues. Between the trimmed V and J ends, which lost 5 bases and 6 bases, there was a span of 9 bases. The germline V gene has CDR1 SGHAT and CDR2 FQNNGV. CDR3 sequence: CASSRSVDTQYF. The CDR3 region has the DNA TGTGCCAGCAGCCGATCGGTGGATACGCAGTATTTT. The variable domain in full, with the rest retrieved from reference TRBV11-2 and TRBJ2-3, is EAGVAQSPRYKIIEKRQSVAFWCNPISGHATLYWYQQILGQGPKLLIQFQNNGVVDDSQLPKDRFSAERLKGVDSTLKIQPAKLEDSAVYLCASSRSVDTQYFGPGTRLTVL.